This paragraph covers one T cell receptor beta chain sequence. Its antigen is undetermined. This CDR3 spans 12 amino acids. Germline CDR1 and CDR2: SGHKS and YYEKEE (reference sequence). With 0 bases removed from V and 7 bases from J, the gap between germline ends came to 7 bases. The sample originates from a study of shared clonotypes between healthy human individuals. Points from the study as a whole: At large depth, rarefaction still showed sorted-subset sequencing to be incomplete.

Clones were read by immunoSEQ multiplex PCR, and TCRdb kept only the in-frame ones, dropping some. In the table there are about 1.5 million clones, approximately 98% of which are singletons. The gene calls are TRBV5-5 and TRBJ1-1, with unresolved D. The sample consisted of naive CD4+ T cells sorted from blood. Sample subset: CD45RA+ positively selected. This receptor was identified in a man between 25 and 39 years old in good health. The CDR3 region is CASSLEGFEAFF. CDR3 coding DNA: TGTGCCAGCAGCTTGGAAGGGTTTGAAGCTTTCTTT.